This T cell receptor (beta chain) was sequenced in a study of shared clonotypes between healthy human individuals. In the study overall: Researchers assigned three CD4 naive, three CD4 memory, two CD8 naive and one CD8 memory plate to each donor.

DNA at 150 to 250 ng, 25,000 to 35,000 T cell genomes, went into sorted-subset replicate PCRs. Sequencing used immunoSEQ multiplex PCR; TCRdb keeps in-frame clones, though not all of them. Of about 2.1 million clones listed, about 94% are singletons. General study findings and limits: Clonotypes that were shared across a handful of donors made up roughly 5.2% of naive CD4 clonotypes. It was the non-shared clonotypes that had lower generation probabilities than clonotypes shared by all four donors.

As concerns this clone: Its antigen is currently unknown.

Positive CCR7 selection of CD45RO-negative cells yielded the naive CD8 cells, and terminally differentiated effector memory CD45RA+ cells were excluded. CDR3 size: 16 residues. Trimming stripped 3 bases from V and 7 bases from J, with 21 bases between. CDR1 is LNHDA and CDR2 is SQIVND in the germline V gene (reference sequence). The chain links TRBV19 to TRBJ1-2, with D perhaps matching TRBD1 (5 bases). Sequenced: naive CD8+ T cells from PBMCs. The TCR was taken from a man between 18 and 29 years old in good health. Some clones in this sample may be carry-over from other donors' samples. CDR3 protein: CASSIARADKLSGYTF. CDR3 nucleotides: TGTGCCAGTAGTATCGCTCGGGCGGACAAATTGTCTGGCTACACCTTC.